The 8 T cell receptor beta chains listed next were all sequenced from one sample in a study of T cell responses to AZD1222 COVID-19 vaccine. The table came from immunoSEQ multiplex PCR; TCRdb's copy has only in-frame clones and leaves some out. Of around 95,000 clones in the sample, 88% were seen once. The specimen comprised peripheral blood, sampled on day 0 of AZD1222 vaccination. The receptor set was obtained from an adult in good health.

The V gene is TRBV7-9, the J gene TRBJ1-4; TRBD1 matches 9 bases. The CDR3 loop spans 15 amino acids. After removal of 6 bases from V and 7 bases from J, the junction contained 9 bases not matched to a gene. Germline V lookup: CDR1 SEHNR, CDR2 FQNEAQ (reference sequence). The CDR3 reads CASSDLGTGSEKLFF. CDR3 DNA: TGTGCCAGCAGTGACCTCGGGACAGGGAGTGAAAAACTGTTTTTT.

This chain links TRBV6-5 with TRBJ1-1; possible D gene TRBD1, 5 bases. CDR3 length: 14 residues. The V gene lost 0 bases and the J gene lost 4 bases, with 9 bases spanning the gap. Germline V gene data show CDR1 as MNHEY and CDR2 as SVGAGI. The CDR3 nucleotides are TGTGCCAGCAGTTACTCGATAAGGGGCACTGAAGCTTTCTTT. Protein product: CASSYSIRGTEAFF.

In its sample, this clone ranks as medium-sized (0.01 to 0.1%). The chain uses TRBV4-3 and TRBJ2-7, with TRBD2 identical over 14 bases. CDR1 and CDR2 from the germline V gene are LGHNA and YSLEER. This CDR3 comprises 15 residues. Trimming at V came to 5 bases and at J to 4 bases, leaving 4 bases not matched to a gene. CDR3 region: CASSKGLAGVYEQYF. CDR3 nucleotides: TGCGCCAGCAGCAAGGGACTAGCGGGAGTATACGAGCAGTACTTC.

The V call is TRBV30, the J call TRBJ1-3, with D unresolved. CDR3 length: 15 residues. The germline V gene encodes CDR1 GTSNPN and CDR2 SVGIG (reference sequence). Trimming stripped 1 base from V and 2 bases from J, with 12 bases between. CDR3 nucleotides: TGTGCCTGGAGTGCAGAAAGGGTGCCTGGAAACACCATATATTTT. Translation gives CAWSAERVPGNTIYF.

This clone was detected once. The rearrangement links TRBV5-4 to TRBJ1-1; D remains unclear. The CDR3 covers 15 residues. Germline lookup yields CDR1 SGHNT and CDR2 YYREEE (reference sequence). Deletions cut 0 bases from V and 1 base from J, with 10 bases between. CDR3 DNA: TGTGCCAGCAGCTTGGAGGTAGCACCGAACACTGAAGCTTTCTTT. Its protein product is CASSLEVAPNTEAFF.

The rearrangement links TRBV15 to TRBJ1-2; D uncertain. V was shortened by 0 bases and J by 1 base, with 9 bases between the two germline ends. CDR1 is LNHNV, CDR2 YYDKDF, per germline (reference sequence). This CDR3 is built from 15 residues. CDR3 protein: CATSRDRGFNYGYTF. CDR3 DNA: TGTGCCACCAGCAGAGATCGAGGATTTAACTATGGCTACACCTTC.

This clone showed up just a few times. CDR3 sequence (DNA): TGTGCCAGCAGCCCTATAGGACTAGCGGGAATCAATGAGCAGTTCTTC. It codes for CASSPIGLAGINEQFF. The chain recombines TRBV11-1 with TRBJ2-1; 12 bases agree with TRBD2. The CDR3 is 16 residues long. J lost 6 bases, V lost 5 bases, and 8 bases had no gene match. Germline V lookup: CDR1 SGHAT, CDR2 FQDESV (reference sequence).

CDR3 in DNA: TGCGCCAGCAGTCGGACTAGCGGGGGGGATACGCAGTATTTT. Amino acids: CASSRTSGGDTQYF. The chain is built from TRBV4-1 and TRBJ2-3; 14 nucleotides line up with TRBD2. This CDR3 has 14 amino acids. Germline loops: CDR1 MGHRA, CDR2 YSYEKL. V lost 6 bases to trimming and J lost 6 bases; unmatched junction nucleotides: 2.